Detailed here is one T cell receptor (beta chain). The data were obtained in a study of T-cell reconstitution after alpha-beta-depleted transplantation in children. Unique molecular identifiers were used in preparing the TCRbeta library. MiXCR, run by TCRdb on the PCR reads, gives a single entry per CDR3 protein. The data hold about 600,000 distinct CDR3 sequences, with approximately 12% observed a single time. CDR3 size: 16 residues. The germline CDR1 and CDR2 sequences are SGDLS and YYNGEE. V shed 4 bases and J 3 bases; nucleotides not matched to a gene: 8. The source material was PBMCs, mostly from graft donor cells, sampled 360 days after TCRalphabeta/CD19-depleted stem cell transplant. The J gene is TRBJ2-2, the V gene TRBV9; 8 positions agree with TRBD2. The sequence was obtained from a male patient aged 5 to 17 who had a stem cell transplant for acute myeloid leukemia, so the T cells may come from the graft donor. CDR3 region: CASSPPGTSDTGELFF. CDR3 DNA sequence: TGTGCCAGCAGCCCTCCCGGGACTAGTGACACCGGGGAGCTGTTTTTT.